Listed below are T cell receptor beta chains from one sample, sequenced in a study of T cell repertoires in cytomegalovirus infection. These TCRs are of unknown antigen specificity. TCRdb processed the reads anew with MiXCR; each CDR3 protein has one entry. The top ten hold roughly 14% of the sample, which has 700,000 to 900,000 distinct CDR3 sequences, almost 30% seen once. The input for sequencing was cultured CD8+ T cells from PBMCs, taken from culture after CMV antigen stimulation. These receptors came from a human donor in good health (CMV status not recorded). Some clones in this sample may be carry-over from other donors' samples. Each CDR3 is given without its conserved first and last residue. The order of the fields is J gene, V gene, CDR3 protein.

j_gene: TRBJ2-5
v_gene: TRBV5-3
CDR3aa: ASSLDTHQETQY

j_gene: TRBJ2-7
v_gene: TRBV20-1
CDR3aa: SARAPGHLNYVQY

j_gene: TRBJ1-3
v_gene: TRBV20-1
CDR3aa: SARDQGEAGNTIY

j_gene: TRBJ2-2
v_gene: TRBV7-4
CDR3aa: ASSPSTVSNTGELF

j_gene: TRBJ2-1
v_gene: TRBV7-7
CDR3aa: ASSLGLEDEQF

j_gene: TRBJ1-1
v_gene: TRBV27
CDR3aa: ASSLYGLTEAF

j_gene: TRBJ2-1
v_gene: TRBV7-6
CDR3aa: ASSFSGGARSGEQF

j_gene: TRBJ2-3
v_gene: TRBV7-6
CDR3aa: ASSLGGLAGFDTQY

j_gene: TRBJ2-2
v_gene: TRBV6-5
CDR3aa: ASSYGLAGNTGELF

j_gene: TRBJ2-4
v_gene: TRBV11-1
CDR3aa: ASSLGQINIQY

j_gene: TRBJ1-5
v_gene: TRBV19
CDR3aa: ASSIEGRGNQPQH

j_gene: TRBJ2-1
v_gene: TRBV7-6
CDR3aa: ASSSSLRDGHNEQF

j_gene: TRBJ1-1
v_gene: TRBV4-3
CDR3aa: ASRLMRTGANTEAF

j_gene: TRBJ1-1
v_gene: TRBV27
CDR3aa: ASSSWGNTEAF

j_gene: TRBJ2-2
v_gene: TRBV7-8
CDR3aa: ASSLALEGTGELF

j_gene: TRBJ2-5
v_gene: TRBV7-2
CDR3aa: ASSSTSGQETQY

j_gene: TRBJ2-1
v_gene: TRBV6-1
CDR3aa: ASSGTGGFYNEQF

j_gene: TRBJ1-1
v_gene: TRBV12-3/TRBV12-4
CDR3aa: ASSPLAPNTEAF

j_gene: TRBJ1-5
v_gene: TRBV15
CDR3aa: ATSRDRGVQPQH

j_gene: TRBJ2-5
v_gene: TRBV12-3/TRBV12-4
CDR3aa: ASTQLGTPQETQY

j_gene: TRBJ1-5
v_gene: TRBV12-3/TRBV12-4
CDR3aa: ASSLGPGSQPQH

j_gene: TRBJ2-2
v_gene: TRBV7-9
CDR3aa: ASSPTTGGIGGELF

j_gene: TRBJ1-2
v_gene: TRBV7-6
CDR3aa: ASSLAGQGEDYGYT

j_gene: TRBJ2-1
v_gene: TRBV12-3/TRBV12-4
CDR3aa: ASSPVGLAGINEQF

j_gene: TRBJ2-7
v_gene: TRBV15
CDR3aa: ATSRAGGNEQY

j_gene: TRBJ1-4
v_gene: TRBV27
CDR3aa: ASRRTGLFEKLF

j_gene: TRBJ1-5
v_gene: TRBV7-2
CDR3aa: ASSLGSGHNQPQH

j_gene: TRBJ1-1
v_gene: TRBV19
CDR3aa: ASSIGRGFTEAF

j_gene: TRBJ1-5
v_gene: TRBV7-8
CDR3aa: ASSPRTYEPQH

j_gene: TRBJ2-5
v_gene: TRBV7-2
CDR3aa: ASRLQIKYQETQY

j_gene: TRBJ2-3
v_gene: TRBV6-2/TRBV6-3
CDR3aa: ASSISYTDTQY

j_gene: TRBJ1-5
v_gene: TRBV27
CDR3aa: ASSPQGEGQPQH

j_gene: TRBJ2-1
v_gene: TRBV12-3/TRBV12-4
CDR3aa: ASSPTGGEQF

j_gene: TRBJ2-1
v_gene: TRBV7-6
CDR3aa: ASSLEGYRGNEQF

j_gene: TRBJ2-2
v_gene: TRBV4-1
CDR3aa: ASSQVGTGERTGELF

j_gene: TRBJ2-7
v_gene: TRBV6-1
CDR3aa: ASTYGVTYEQY

j_gene: TRBJ1-1
v_gene: TRBV29-1
CDR3aa: SVVGADTEAF

j_gene: TRBJ2-2
v_gene: TRBV7-6
CDR3aa: ASSPGRSGGPNTGELF

j_gene: TRBJ2-3
v_gene: TRBV7-2
CDR3aa: ASSFRGFLAGGTDTQY

j_gene: TRBJ1-3
v_gene: TRBV19
CDR3aa: ASSGYRGSDGNTIY

j_gene: TRBJ1-3
v_gene: TRBV7-9
CDR3aa: ASSQTNGNTIY

j_gene: TRBJ2-6
v_gene: TRBV7-6
CDR3aa: ASGKTGENAGANVLT

j_gene: TRBJ1-1
v_gene: TRBV2
CDR3aa: ASDVMNTEAF

j_gene: TRBJ2-2
v_gene: TRBV24-1
CDR3aa: ATSDLQQGVGELF

j_gene: TRBJ1-1
v_gene: TRBV19
CDR3aa: ASSTYLSEAF

j_gene: TRBJ2-5
v_gene: TRBV19
CDR3aa: ASSIALTLQEEETQY

j_gene: TRBJ1-1
v_gene: TRBV7-2
CDR3aa: ASSFHGGTEAF

j_gene: TRBJ1-1
v_gene: TRBV29-1
CDR3aa: SVPTGGYTEAF

j_gene: TRBJ2-3
v_gene: TRBV9
CDR3aa: ASSSTSGGPVDTQY

j_gene: TRBJ2-3
v_gene: TRBV6-1
CDR3aa: ASSEAGRGAGDTQY

j_gene: TRBJ1-4
v_gene: TRBV12-3/TRBV12-4
CDR3aa: ASSLWPPLATNEKLF

j_gene: TRBJ2-1
v_gene: TRBV27
CDR3aa: ASSPRRRNQNEQF

j_gene: TRBJ2-2
v_gene: TRBV11-2
CDR3aa: ASSLTQRDRVRNTGELF

j_gene: TRBJ1-1
v_gene: TRBV5-1
CDR3aa: ANSSANAF

j_gene: TRBJ2-3
v_gene: TRBV5-1
CDR3aa: ASSLPPGLAGGPPDTQY